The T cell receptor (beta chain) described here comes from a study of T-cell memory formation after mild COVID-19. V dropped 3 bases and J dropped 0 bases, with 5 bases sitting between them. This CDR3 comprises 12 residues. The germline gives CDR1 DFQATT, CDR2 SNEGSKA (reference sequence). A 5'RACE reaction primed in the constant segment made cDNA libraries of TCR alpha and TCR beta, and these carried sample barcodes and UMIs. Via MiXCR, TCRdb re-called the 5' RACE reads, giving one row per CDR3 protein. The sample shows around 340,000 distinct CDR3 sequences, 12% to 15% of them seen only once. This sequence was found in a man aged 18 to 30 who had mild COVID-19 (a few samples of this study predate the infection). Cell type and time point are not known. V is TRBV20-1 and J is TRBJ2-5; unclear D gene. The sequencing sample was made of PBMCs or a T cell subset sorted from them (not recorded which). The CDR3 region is CSASTDQETQYF. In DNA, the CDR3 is TGCAGTGCTAGCACGGACCAAGAGACCCAGTACTTC.